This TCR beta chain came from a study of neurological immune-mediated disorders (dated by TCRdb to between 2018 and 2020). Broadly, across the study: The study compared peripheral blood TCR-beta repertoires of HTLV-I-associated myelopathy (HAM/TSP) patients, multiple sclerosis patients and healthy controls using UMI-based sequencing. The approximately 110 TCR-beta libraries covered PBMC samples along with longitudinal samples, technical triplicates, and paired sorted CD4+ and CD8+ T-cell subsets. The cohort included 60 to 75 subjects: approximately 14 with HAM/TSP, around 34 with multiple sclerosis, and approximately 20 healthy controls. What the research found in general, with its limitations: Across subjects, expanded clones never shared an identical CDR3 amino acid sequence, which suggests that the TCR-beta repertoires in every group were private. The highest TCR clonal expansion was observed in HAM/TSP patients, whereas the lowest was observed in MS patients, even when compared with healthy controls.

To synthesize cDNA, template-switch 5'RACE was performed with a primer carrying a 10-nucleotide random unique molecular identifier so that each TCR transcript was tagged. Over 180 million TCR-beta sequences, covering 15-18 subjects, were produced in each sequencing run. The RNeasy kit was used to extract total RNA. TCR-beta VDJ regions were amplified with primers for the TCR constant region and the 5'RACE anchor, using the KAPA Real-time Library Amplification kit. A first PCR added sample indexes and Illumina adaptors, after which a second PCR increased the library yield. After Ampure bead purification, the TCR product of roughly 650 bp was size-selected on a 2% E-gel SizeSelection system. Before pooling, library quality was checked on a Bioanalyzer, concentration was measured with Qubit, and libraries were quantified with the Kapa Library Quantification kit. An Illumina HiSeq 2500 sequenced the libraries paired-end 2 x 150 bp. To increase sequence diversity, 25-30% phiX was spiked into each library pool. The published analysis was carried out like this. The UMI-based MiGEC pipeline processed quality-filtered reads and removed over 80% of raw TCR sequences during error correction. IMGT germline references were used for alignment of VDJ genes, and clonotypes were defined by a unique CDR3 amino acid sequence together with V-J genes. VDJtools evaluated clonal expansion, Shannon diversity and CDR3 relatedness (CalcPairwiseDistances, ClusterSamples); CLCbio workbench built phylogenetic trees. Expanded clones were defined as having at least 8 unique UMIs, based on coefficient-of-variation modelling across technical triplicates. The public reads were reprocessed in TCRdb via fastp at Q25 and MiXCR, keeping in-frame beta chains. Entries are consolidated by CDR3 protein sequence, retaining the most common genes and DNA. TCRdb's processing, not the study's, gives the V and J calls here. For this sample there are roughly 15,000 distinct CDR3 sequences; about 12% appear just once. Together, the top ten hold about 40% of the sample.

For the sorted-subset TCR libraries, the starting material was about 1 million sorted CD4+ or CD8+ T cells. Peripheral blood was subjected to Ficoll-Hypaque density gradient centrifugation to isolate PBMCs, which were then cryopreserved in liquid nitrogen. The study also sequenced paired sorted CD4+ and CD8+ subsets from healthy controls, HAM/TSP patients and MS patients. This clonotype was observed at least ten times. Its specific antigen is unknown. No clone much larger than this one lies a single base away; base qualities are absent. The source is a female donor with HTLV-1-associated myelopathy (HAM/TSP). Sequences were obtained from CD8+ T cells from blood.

The DNA sequence is given as TGCAGCGTTGATTCACAACAGGGATTAAATGAGCAGTTCTTC. Translated, this gives CSVDSQQGLNEQFF. This receptor chain uses TRBV29-1 and TRBJ2-1, and possibly TRBD1, on 6 matching bases. Inclusive of the bounding cysteine and phenylalanine, the CDR3 is 14 residues long. Of all the DNA, just the CDR3 is kept, 42 bases in frame from base 1. The germline V gene encodes CDR1 SQVTM and CDR2 ANQGSEA. V sheds 3 bases and J sheds 7 bases, leaving 16 bases between their ends.